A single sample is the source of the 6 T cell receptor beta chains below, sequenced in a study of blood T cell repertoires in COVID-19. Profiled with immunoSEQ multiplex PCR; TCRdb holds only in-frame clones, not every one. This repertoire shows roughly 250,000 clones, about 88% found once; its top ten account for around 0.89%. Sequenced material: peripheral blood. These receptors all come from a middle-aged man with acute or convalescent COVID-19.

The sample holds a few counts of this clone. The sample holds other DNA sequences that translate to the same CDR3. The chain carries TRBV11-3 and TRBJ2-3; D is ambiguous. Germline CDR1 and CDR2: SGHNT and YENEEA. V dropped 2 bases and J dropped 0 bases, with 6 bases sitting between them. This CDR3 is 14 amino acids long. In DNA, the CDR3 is TGTGCCAGCAGCTTAACATCTAGCACAGATACGCAGTATTTT. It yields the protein CASSLTSSTDTQYF.

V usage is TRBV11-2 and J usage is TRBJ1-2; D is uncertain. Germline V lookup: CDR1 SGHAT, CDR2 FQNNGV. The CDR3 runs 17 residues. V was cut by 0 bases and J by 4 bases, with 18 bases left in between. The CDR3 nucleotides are TGTGCCAGCAGCTTAGATCTGCGCATGACGGAGATCTATGGCTACACCTTC. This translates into CASSLDLRMTEIYGYTF.

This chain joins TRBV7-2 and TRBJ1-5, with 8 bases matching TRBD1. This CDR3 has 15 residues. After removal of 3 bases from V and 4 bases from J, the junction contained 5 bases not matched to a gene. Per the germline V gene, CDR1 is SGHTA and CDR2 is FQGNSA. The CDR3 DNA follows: TGTGCCAGCAGCTTTGGACAGGGCCTTAATCAGCCCCAGCATTTT. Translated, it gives CASSFGQGLNQPQHF. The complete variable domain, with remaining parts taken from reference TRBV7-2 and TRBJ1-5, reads GAGVSQSPSNKVTEKGKDVELRCDPISGHTALYWYRQSLGQGLEFLIYFQGNSAPDKSGLPSDRFSAERTGGSVSTLTIQRTQQEDSAVYLCASSFGQGLNQPQHFGDGTRLSIL.

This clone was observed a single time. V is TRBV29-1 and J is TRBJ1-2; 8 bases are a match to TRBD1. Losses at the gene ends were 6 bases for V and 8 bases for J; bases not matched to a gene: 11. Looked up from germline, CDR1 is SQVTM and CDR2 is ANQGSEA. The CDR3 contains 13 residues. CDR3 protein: CSVAGTGLWGYTF. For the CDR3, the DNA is TGCAGCGTCGCCGGGACAGGCCTTTGGGGCTACACCTTC.

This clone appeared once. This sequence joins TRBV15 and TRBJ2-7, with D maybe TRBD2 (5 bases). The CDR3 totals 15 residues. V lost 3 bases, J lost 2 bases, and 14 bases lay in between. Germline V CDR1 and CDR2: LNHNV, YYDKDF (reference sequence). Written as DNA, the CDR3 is TGTGCCACCAGCAGCGGGCACAGCGGTACCTACGAGCAGTACTTC. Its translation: CATSSGHSGTYEQYF.

The CDR3 is CASQTANTEAFF. The CDR3 nucleotides are TGTGCCAGCCAGACAGCGAACACTGAAGCTTTCTTT. V and J are TRBV28 and TRBJ1-1; D might be TRBD1 (5 bases). The CDR3 extends over 12 amino acids. CDR1 and CDR2 (germline): MDHEN, SYDVKM. Trimming pared 8 bases from V and 1 base from J, leaving 8 bases between.